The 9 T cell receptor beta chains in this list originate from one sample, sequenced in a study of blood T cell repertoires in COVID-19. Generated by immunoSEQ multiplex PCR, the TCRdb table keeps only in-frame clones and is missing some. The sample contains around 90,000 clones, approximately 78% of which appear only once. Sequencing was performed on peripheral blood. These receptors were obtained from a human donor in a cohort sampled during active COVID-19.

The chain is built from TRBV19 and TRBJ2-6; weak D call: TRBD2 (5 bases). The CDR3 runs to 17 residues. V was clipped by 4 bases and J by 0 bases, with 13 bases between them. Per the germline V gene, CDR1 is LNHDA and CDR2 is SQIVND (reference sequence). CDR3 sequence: CASSTAGLFSGANVLTF. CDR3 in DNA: TGTGCCAGTAGTACCGCCGGACTGTTCTCTGGGGCCAACGTCCTGACTTTC.

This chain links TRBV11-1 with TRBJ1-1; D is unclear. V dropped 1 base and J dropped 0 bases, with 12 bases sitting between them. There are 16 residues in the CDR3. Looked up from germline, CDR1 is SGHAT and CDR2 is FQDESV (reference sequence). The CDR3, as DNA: TGTGCCAGCAGCTTAGGGCGTCGGGGATTGAACACTGAAGCTTTCTTT. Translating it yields CASSLGRRGLNTEAFF.

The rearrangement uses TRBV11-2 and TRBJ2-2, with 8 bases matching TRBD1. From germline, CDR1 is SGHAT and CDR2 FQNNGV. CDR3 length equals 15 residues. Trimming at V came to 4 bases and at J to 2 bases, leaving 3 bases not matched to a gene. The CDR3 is CASSSGQGNTGELFF. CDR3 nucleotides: TGTGCCAGCAGCTCCGGACAGGGAAACACCGGGGAGCTGTTTTTT.

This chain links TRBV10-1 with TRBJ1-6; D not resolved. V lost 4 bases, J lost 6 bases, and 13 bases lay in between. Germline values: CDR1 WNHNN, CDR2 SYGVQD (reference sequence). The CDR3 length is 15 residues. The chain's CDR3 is CASSVANPGNSPLHF. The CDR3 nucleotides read TGCGCCAGCAGTGTCGCCAATCCGGGTAATTCACCCCTCCACTTT.

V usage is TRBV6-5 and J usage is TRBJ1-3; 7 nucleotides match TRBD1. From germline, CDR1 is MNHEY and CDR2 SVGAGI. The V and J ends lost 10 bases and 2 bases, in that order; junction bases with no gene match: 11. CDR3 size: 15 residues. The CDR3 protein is CATRKGGAAGNTIYF. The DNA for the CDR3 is TGTGCCACCAGAAAAGGGGGCGCAGCTGGAAACACCATATATTTT.

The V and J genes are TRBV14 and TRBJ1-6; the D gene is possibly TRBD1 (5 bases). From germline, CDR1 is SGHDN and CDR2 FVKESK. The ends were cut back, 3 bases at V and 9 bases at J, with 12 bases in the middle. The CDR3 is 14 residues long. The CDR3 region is CASSQGGWFSPLHF. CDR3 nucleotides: TGTGCCAGCAGCCAGGGGGGATGGTTTTCACCCCTCCACTTT.

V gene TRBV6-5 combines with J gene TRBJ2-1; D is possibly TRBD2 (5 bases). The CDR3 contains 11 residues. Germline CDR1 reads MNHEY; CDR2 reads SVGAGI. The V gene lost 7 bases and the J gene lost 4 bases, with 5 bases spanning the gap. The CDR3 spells CASTGYNEQFF. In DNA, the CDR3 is TGTGCCAGCACGGGATACAATGAGCAGTTCTTC.

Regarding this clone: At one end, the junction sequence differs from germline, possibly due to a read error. Written as DNA, the CDR3 is TGTGCTAGCACCCAATATAAACCAGATAAACAGGGGACTTTCAATCAGCCCCAGCATTTT. Translating it yields CASTQYKPDKQGTFNQPQHF. The chain couples TRBV7-7 to TRBJ1-5, with 7 bases fitting TRBD1. CDR1 and CDR2 (germline): SSHAT, FNYEAQ (reference sequence). The CDR3 covers 20 residues.

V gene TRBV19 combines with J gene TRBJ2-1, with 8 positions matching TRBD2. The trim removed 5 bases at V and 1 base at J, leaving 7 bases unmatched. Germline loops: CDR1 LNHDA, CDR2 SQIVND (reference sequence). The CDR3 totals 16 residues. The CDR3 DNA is TGTGCCAGTAGTCCGCGGGGGGTAACTTCCTACAATGAGCAGTTCTTC. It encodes CASSPRGVTSYNEQFF.